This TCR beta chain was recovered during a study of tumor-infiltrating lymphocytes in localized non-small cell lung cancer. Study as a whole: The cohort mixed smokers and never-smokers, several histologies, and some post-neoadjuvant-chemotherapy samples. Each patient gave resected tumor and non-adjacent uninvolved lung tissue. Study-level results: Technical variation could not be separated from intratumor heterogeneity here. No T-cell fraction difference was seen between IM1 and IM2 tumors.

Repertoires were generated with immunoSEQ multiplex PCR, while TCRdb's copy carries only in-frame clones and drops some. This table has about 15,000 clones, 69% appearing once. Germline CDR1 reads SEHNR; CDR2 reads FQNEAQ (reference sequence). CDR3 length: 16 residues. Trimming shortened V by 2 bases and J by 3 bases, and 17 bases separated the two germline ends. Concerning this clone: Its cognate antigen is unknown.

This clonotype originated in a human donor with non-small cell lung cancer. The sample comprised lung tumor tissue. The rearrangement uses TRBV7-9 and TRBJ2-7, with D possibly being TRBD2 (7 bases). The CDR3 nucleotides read TGTGCCAGCAGCTTATACGGGGGGCTGCTAAGCTACGAGCAGTACTTC. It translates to CASSLYGGLLSYEQYF. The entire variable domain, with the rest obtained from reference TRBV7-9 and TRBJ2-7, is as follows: DTGVSQNPRHKITKRGQNVTFRCDPISEHNRLYWYRQTLGQGPEFLTYFQNEAQLEKSRLLSDRFSAERPKGSFSTLEIQRTEQGDSAMYLCASSLYGGLLSYEQYFGPGTRLTVT.